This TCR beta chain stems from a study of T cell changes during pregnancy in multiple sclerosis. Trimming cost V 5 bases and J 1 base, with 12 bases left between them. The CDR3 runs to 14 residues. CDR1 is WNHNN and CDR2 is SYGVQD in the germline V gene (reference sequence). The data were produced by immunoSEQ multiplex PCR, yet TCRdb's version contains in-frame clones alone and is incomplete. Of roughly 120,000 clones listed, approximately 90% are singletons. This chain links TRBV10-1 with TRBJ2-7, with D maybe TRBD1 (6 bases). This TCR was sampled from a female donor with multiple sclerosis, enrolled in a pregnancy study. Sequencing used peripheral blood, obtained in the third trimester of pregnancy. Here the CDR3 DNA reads TGCGCCAGCAGTAGGACAGTACCTTCCTACGAGCAGTACTTC. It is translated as CASSRTVPSYEQYF.